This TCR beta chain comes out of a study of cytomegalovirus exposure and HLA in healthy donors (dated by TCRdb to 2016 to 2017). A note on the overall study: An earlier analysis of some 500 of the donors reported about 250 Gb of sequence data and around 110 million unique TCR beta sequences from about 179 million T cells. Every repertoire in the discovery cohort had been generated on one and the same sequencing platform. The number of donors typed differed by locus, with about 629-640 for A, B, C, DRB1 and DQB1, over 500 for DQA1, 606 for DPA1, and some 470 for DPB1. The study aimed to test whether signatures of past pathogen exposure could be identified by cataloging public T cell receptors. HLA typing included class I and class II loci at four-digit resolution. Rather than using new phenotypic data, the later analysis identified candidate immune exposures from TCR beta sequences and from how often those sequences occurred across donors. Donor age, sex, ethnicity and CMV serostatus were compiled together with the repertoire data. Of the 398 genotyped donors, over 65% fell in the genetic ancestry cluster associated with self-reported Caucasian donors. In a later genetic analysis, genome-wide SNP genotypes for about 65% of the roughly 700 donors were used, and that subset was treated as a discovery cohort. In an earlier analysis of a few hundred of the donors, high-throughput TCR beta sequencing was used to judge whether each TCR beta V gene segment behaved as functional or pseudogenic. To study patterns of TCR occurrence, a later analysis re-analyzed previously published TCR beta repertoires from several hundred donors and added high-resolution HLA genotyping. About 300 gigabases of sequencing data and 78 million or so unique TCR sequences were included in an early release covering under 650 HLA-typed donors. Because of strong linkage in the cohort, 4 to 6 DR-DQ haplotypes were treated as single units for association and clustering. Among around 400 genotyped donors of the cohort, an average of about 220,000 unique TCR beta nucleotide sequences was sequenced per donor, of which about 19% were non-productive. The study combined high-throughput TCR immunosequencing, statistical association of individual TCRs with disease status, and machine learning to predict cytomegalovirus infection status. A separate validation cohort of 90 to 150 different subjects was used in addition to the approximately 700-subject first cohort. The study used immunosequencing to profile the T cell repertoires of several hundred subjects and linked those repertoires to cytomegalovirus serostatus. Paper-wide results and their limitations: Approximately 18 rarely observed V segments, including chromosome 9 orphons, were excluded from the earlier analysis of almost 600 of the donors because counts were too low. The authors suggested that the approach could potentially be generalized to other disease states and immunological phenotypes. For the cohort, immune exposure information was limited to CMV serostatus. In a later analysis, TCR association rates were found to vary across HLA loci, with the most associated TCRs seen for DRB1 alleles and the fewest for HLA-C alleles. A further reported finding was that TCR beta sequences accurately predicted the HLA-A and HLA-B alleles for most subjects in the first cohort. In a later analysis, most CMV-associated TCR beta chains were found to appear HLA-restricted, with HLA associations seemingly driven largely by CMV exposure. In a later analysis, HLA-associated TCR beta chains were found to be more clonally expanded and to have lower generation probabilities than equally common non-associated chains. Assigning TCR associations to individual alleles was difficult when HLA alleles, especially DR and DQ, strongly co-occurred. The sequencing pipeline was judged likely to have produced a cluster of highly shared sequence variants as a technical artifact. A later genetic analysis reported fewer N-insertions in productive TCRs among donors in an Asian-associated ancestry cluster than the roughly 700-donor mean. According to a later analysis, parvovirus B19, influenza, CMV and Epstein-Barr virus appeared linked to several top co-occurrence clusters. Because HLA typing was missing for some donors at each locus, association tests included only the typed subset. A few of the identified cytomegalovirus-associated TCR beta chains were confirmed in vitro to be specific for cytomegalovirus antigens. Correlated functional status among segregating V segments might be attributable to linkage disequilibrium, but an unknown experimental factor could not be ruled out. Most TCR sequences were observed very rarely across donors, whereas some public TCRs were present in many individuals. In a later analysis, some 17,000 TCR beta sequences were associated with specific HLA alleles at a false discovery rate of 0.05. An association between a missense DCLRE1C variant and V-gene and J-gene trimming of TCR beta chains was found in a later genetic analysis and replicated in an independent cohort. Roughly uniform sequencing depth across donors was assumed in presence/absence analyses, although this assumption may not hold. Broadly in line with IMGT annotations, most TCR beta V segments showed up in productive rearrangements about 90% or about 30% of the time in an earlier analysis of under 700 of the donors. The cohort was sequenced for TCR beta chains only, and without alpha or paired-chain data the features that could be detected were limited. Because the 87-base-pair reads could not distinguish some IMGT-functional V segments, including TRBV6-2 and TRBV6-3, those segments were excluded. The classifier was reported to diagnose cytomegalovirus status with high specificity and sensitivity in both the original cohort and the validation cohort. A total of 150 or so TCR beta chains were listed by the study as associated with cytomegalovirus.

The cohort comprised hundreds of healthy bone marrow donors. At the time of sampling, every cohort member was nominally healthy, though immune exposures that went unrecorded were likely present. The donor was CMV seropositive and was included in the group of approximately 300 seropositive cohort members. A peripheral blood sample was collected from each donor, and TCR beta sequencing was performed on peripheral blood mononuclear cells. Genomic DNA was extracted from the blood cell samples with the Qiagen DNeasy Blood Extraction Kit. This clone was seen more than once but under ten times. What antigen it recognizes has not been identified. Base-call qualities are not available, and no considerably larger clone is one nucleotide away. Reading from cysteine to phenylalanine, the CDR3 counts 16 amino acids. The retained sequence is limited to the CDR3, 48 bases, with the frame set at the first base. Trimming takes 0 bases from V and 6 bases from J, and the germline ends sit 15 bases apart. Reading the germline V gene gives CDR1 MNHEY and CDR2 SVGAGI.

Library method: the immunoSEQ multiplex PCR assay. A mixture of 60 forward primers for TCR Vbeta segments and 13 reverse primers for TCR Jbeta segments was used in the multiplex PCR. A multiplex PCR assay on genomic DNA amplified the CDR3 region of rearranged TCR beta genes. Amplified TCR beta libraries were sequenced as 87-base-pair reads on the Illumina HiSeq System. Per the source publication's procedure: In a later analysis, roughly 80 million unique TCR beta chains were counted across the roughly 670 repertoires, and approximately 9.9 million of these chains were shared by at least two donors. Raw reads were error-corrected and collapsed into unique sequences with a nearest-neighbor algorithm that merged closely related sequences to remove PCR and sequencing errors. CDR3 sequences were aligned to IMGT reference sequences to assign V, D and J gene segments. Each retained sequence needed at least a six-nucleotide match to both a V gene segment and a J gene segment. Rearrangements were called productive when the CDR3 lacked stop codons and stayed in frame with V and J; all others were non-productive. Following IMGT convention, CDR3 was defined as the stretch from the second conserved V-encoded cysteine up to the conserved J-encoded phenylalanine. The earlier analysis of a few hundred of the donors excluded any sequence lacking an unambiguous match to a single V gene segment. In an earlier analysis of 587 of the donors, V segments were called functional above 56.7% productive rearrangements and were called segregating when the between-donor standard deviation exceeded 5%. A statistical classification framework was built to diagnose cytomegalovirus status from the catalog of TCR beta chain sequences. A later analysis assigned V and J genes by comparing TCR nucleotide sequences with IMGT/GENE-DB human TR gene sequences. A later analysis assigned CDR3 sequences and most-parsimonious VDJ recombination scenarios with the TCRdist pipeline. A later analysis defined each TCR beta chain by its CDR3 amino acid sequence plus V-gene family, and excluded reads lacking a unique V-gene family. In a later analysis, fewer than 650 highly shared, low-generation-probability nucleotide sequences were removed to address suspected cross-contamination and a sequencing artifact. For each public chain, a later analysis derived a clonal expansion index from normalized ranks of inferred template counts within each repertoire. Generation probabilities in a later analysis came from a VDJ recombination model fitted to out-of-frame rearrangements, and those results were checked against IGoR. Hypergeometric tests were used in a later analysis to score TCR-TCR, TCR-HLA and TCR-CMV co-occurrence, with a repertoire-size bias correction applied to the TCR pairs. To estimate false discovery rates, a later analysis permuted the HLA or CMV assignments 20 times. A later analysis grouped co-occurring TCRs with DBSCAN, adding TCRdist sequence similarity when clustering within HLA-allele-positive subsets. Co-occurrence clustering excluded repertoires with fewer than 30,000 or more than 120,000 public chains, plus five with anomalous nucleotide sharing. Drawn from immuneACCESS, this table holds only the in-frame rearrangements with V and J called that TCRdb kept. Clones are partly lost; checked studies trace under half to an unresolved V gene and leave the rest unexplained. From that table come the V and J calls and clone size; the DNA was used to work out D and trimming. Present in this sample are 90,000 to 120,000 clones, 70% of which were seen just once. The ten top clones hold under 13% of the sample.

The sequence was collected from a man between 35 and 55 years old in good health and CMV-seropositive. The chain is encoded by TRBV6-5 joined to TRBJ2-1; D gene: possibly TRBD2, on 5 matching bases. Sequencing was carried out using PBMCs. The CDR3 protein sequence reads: CASSYSMRALPNEQFF. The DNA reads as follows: TGTGCCAGCAGTTACTCGATGAGGGCCCTCCCCAATGAGCAGTTCTTC.